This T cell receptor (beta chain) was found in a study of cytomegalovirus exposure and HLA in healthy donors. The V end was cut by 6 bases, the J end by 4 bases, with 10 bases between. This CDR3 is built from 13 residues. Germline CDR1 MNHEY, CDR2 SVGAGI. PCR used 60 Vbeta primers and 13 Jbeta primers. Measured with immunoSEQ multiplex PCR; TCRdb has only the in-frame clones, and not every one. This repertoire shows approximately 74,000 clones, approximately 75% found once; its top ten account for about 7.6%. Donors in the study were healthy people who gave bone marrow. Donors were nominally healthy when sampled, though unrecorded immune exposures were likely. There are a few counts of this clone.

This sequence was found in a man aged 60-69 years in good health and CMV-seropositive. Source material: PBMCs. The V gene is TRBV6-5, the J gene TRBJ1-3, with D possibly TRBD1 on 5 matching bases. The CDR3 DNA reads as TGTGCCAGCAGGGGGCCCGGGGGAAACACCATATATTTT. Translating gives CASRGPGGNTIYF.